One and the same sample provided the 28 T cell receptor beta chains below, sequenced in a study of OX40 agonist ivuxolimab in advanced cancers. Assay: immunoSEQ multiplex PCR; the TCRdb copy retains only in-frame clones and omits some. The sample includes 90,000 or so clones, around nine tenths seen only once; the top ten take 0.81%. Source: CD4+ or CD8+ T cells sorted from blood, taken in a trial of the OX40 agonist ivuxolimab. The receptors stem from an adult with an advanced solid tumor such as melanoma, head and neck, liver or kidney cancer.

This sequence joins TRBV7-3 and TRBJ2-7; D may match TRBD1 or TRBD2 (6 bases each). The CDR3 is 15 residues long. Trimming shortened V by 5 bases and J by 4 bases, and 18 bases separated the two germline ends. Germline lookup yields CDR1 SGHTA and CDR2 FQGTGA. CDR3 sequence: CASSPSGGGQYEQYF. The CDR3 DNA follows: TGTGCCAGCAGCCCCAGCGGAGGGGGTCAGTACGAGCAGTACTTC.

The V and J genes are TRBV28 and TRBJ1-5; 7 nucleotides match TRBD1. The CDR3 sequence is 16 residues long. The trim removed 6 bases at V and 0 bases at J, leaving 8 bases unmatched. Per germline, CDR1 MDHEN and CDR2 SYDVKM. The CDR3 DNA reads TGTGCCAGCAGCTTGGGGACAGCGGATAGCAATCAGCCCCAGCATTTT. It encodes CASSLGTADSNQPQHF.

The J gene is TRBJ2-7, the V gene TRBV28; D remains unclear. Trimming took off 5 bases at V and 7 bases at J, with 12 bases between the two ends. CDR1 MDHEN and CDR2 SYDVKM come from the germline V gene. The CDR3 sequence is 12 residues long. The DNA for the CDR3 is TGTGCCAGCAGTCCGACGGTAGTGGAGCAGTACTTC. This codes for CASSPTVVEQYF.

CDR3 residues: CASSLELADTQYF. In nucleotides, the CDR3 is TGCGCCAGCAGCTTGGAACTAGCAGATACGCAGTATTTT. This chain links TRBV5-1 with TRBJ2-3; D might be TRBD2 (5 bases). CDR1 is SGHRS, CDR2 YFSETQ, per germline. Deletions cut 0 bases from V and 4 bases from J, with 6 bases between. The CDR3 contains 13 residues.

The chain has TRBV29-1 and TRBJ2-5; 9 bases are a match to TRBD2. From germline, CDR1 is SQVTM and CDR2 ANQGSEA. Trimming removed 7 bases from V and 2 bases from J; junction bases left unmatched: 5. The CDR3 runs to 13 residues. CDR3 sequence (DNA): TGCAGCGCCGGGACTAGCACGCAAGAGACCCAGTACTTC. Amino acid sequence: CSAGTSTQETQYF.

V usage is TRBV19 and J usage is TRBJ2-7; D may correspond to TRBD1 or TRBD2 (5 bases each). This CDR3 contains 15 residues. CDR1 is LNHDA, CDR2 SQIVND, per germline (reference sequence). Trimming pared 10 bases from V and 6 bases from J, leaving 25 bases between. The chain's CDR3 is CATHPIGGERREQYF. In DNA, the CDR3 is TGTGCCACTCACCCCATTGGGGGAGAGCGGCGCGAGCAGTACTTC.

This chain links TRBV7-2 with TRBJ2-2, with TRBD2 matching over 8 bases. The V segment lost 4 bases and the J segment 3 bases; nucleotides outside the gene matches: 4. Germline assignment: CDR1 SGHTA and CDR2 FQGNSA. This CDR3 is built from 15 residues. For the CDR3, the DNA is TGTGCCAGCAGCTGGAAGGGACTAGACACCGGGGAGCTGTTTTTT. This codes for CASSWKGLDTGELFF.

V is TRBV11-3 and J is TRBJ1-1; no clear D. The germline V gene encodes CDR1 SGHNT and CDR2 YENEEA. V was cut by 3 bases and J by 1 base, with 6 bases left in between. This CDR3 has 13 amino acids. The CDR3 loop reads CASSFFRNTEAFF. Here the CDR3 DNA reads TGTGCCAGCAGCTTCTTCAGGAACACTGAAGCTTTCTTT.

The rearrangement links TRBV11-3 to TRBJ2-3; D not resolved. Germline V CDR1 and CDR2: SGHNT, YENEEA. Trimming took off 2 bases at V and 2 bases at J, with 5 bases between the two ends. There are 13 residues in the CDR3. The CDR3 sequence is CASSLNLTDTQYF. In DNA, the CDR3 is TGTGCCAGCAGCTTAAACCTCACAGATACGCAGTATTTT. Full variable domain (missing parts from reference TRBV11-3 and TRBJ2-3): EAGVVQSPRYKIIEKKQPVAFWCNPISGHNTLYWYLQNLGQGPELLIRYENEEAVDDSQLPKDRFSAERLKGVDSTLKIQPAELGDSAVYLCASSLNLTDTQYFGPGTRLTVL.

The chain has TRBV18 and TRBJ2-3; no reliable D call. Germline values: CDR1 KGHSH, CDR2 LQKENI. V shed 0 bases and J shed 1 base, with 5 bases lying between them. This CDR3 spans 14 amino acids. CDR3 nucleotides: TGTGCCAGCTCACCACCGTCCGGCACAGATACGCAGTATTTT. The encoded protein is CASSPPSGTDTQYF.

CDR3 loop: CASSEWLSSTNEKLFF. The CDR3 nucleotides read TGTGCCAGCAGTGAATGGCTGTCCTCAACTAATGAAAAACTGTTTTTT. This chain connects TRBV6-1 to TRBJ1-4; D gene ambiguous. Germline V gene data show CDR1 as MNHNS and CDR2 as SASEGT. CDR3 length: 16 amino acids. V was cut by 2 bases and J by 0 bases, with 10 bases left in between.

CDR3 amino acids: CAWSSGTPYEQYF. Written as DNA, the CDR3 is TGTGCCTGGAGTTCTGGGACTCCCTACGAGCAGTACTTC. The chain is built from TRBV30 and TRBJ2-7, with D maybe TRBD2 (6 bases). With 2 bases removed from V and 2 bases from J, the gap between germline ends came to 10 bases. The CDR3 sequence is 13 residues long. Germline V CDR1 and CDR2: GTSNPN, SVGIG (reference sequence).

The CDR3 coding sequence is TGTGCCTGGTCGCGGCTAGCGGCTGAGCAGTTCTTC. This codes for CAWSRLAAEQFF. The chain is built from TRBV30 and TRBJ2-1; 7 bases are shared with TRBD2. This CDR3 has 12 amino acids. Germline V gene data show CDR1 as GTSNPN and CDR2 as SVGIG (reference sequence). J lost 9 bases, V lost 5 bases, and 7 bases had no gene match.

The chain combines TRBV23-1 with TRBJ1-3; D call uncertain. TRBV23-1 is treated as an ORF (open reading frame) with a function not yet certain. Trimming took off 5 bases at V and 3 bases at J, with 11 bases between the two ends. The CDR3 totals 14 residues. CDR3 residues: CASSGRLDGNTIYF. DNA of the CDR3: TGCGCCAGCAGTGGCAGACTGGATGGAAACACCATATATTTT.

This clone was found once. The rearrangement joins TRBV27 to TRBJ2-2; D gene ambiguous. This CDR3 region has 15 residues. Germline V gene sequence: CDR1 MNHEY, CDR2 SMNVEV (reference sequence). V lost 2 bases and J lost 1, with 8 bases in between. CDR3: CASSLGRLNTGELFF. DNA of the CDR3: TGTGCCAGCAGTTTAGGCAGGCTGAACACCGGGGAGCTGTTTTTT.

The genes are TRBV5-1 and TRBJ2-5, with TRBD1 matching over 10 bases. The V and J ends lost 0 bases and 0 bases, in that order; junction bases with no gene match: 17. The CDR3 extends over 21 amino acids. Germline values: CDR1 SGHRS, CDR2 YFSETQ. The CDR3 reads CASSLGGRDRGFSTHQETQYF. The DNA of the CDR3 is TGCGCCAGCAGCTTGGGGGGCAGGGACAGGGGCTTCTCAACCCACCAAGAGACCCAGTACTTC.

The gene calls are TRBV5-6 and TRBJ2-3; 14 nucleotides line up with TRBD2. Per germline, CDR1 SGHDT and CDR2 YYEEEE. The CDR3 runs to 17 residues. V dropped 1 base and J dropped 8; count of bases not matched to a gene: 9. CDR3 protein: CASSLSQGLAGVVTQYF. CDR3 in DNA: TGTGCCAGCAGCTTGTCGCAGGGACTAGCGGGAGTGGTTACGCAGTATTTT. Drawing the rest from reference TRBV5-6 and TRBJ2-3, the complete variable domain is DAGVTQSPTHLIKTRGQQVTLRCSPKSGHDTVSWYQQALGQGPQFIFQYYEEEERQRGNFPDRFSGHQFPNYSSELNVNALLLGDSALYLCASSLSQGLAGVVTQYFGPGTRLTVL.

The chain has TRBV6-5 and TRBJ1-1; 9 bases map to TRBD1. The CDR3 has 13 amino acids. Trimming removed 5 bases from V and 6 bases from J; junction bases left unmatched: 4. Germline V gives CDR1 MNHEY, CDR2 SVGAGI. Written as DNA, the CDR3 is TGTGCCAGCAGTATTGGACAGGGGCCTGAAGCTTTCTTT. Translation gives CASSIGQGPEAFF.

The rearrangement links TRBV27 to TRBJ2-5; 7 bases agree with TRBD1. Germline CDR1 MNHEY, CDR2 SMNVEV (reference sequence). This CDR3 is 17 amino acids long. The junction had 17 bases not matched to a gene; V was cut back by 5 bases and J by 5 bases. The CDR3 protein is CASSPRTGQGLAETQYF. The CDR3 DNA reads TGTGCCAGCAGTCCCCGGACAGGTCAGGGGTTGGCGGAGACCCAGTACTTC.

The V gene is TRBV18, the J gene TRBJ1-2; D is unresolved. Germline V gene lookup returns CDR1 KGHSH and CDR2 LQKENI. V was trimmed by 6 bases and J by 3 bases, leaving 11 bases between them. The CDR3 has 13 amino acids. CDR3 nucleotide sequence: TGTGCCAGCTCGATTAACGAGGACTATGGCTACACCTTC. Translation: CASSINEDYGYTF.

The chain is built from TRBV29-1 and TRBJ1-4; 7 positions match TRBD1. Losses at the gene ends were 4 bases for V and 3 bases for J; bases not matched to a gene: 5. CDR1 is SQVTM, CDR2 ANQGSEA, per germline. CDR3 length: 14 amino acids. Here the CDR3 reads CSVVDRAANEKLFF. In DNA form, the CDR3 reads TGCAGCGTTGTTGACAGGGCGGCTAATGAAAAACTGTTTTTT.

This chain joins TRBV4-3 and TRBJ2-3; TRBD2 aligns across 9 bases. The germline CDR1 and CDR2 sequences are LGHNA and YSLEER. CDR3 length: 16 residues. The V segment lost 2 bases and the J segment 4 bases; nucleotides outside the gene matches: 7. The CDR3 loop reads CASSQSWGLAADTQYF. Written as DNA, the CDR3 is TGCGCCAGCAGCCAAAGTTGGGGACTAGCCGCAGATACGCAGTATTTT.

This clone was recorded a few times. This sequence joins TRBV7-2 and TRBJ2-7, with 9 bases that match TRBD1. After removal of 5 bases from V and 6 bases from J, the junction contained 8 bases not matched to a gene. This CDR3 comprises 14 residues. Germline loops: CDR1 SGHTA, CDR2 FQGNSA. CDR3 nucleotide sequence: TGTGCCAGCAGCCTCCGGGACAGGGCTGGCGAGCAGTACTTC. It translates to CASSLRDRAGEQYF.

The J gene is TRBJ1-1, the V gene TRBV7-3; possibly TRBD1 for D (5 bases). Germline V gene sequence: CDR1 SGHTA, CDR2 FQGTGA. Trimming shortened V by 5 bases and J by 10 bases, and 23 bases separated the two germline ends. This CDR3 is 15 amino acids long. CDR3: CASSAPERGDVAAFF. CDR3 sequence (DNA): TGTGCCAGCAGCGCCCCTGAGCGGGGGGATGTCGCAGCTTTCTTT.

The chain joins TRBV5-1 to TRBJ1-2; D gene unclear. Germline loops: CDR1 SGHRS, CDR2 YFSETQ. V lost 0 bases and J lost 2, with 8 bases in between. The CDR3 runs to 14 residues. CDR3 residues: CASSLDLLNYGYTF. The CDR3 DNA follows: TGCGCCAGCAGCTTGGATCTCTTAAACTATGGCTACACCTTC.

This clone was counted between two and nine times. CDR3 region: CASSAARVDGYTF. DNA of the CDR3: TGTGCCAGCAGTGCGGCCAGGGTGGATGGCTACACCTTC. The rearrangement uses TRBV2 and TRBJ1-2; tentative D call: TRBD1 (5 bases). Germline values: CDR1 SNHLY, CDR2 FYNNEI. V gave up 4 bases and J gave up 6 bases, with 12 bases separating them. The CDR3 length is 13 residues.

The chain couples TRBV19 to TRBJ2-7, with D tentatively TRBD2 (5 bases). This CDR3 is built from 11 residues. Germline assignment: CDR1 LNHDA and CDR2 SQIVND (reference sequence). The V gene lost 11 bases and the J gene lost 0 bases, with 8 bases spanning the gap. This CDR3 reads CASEGSYEQYF. The CDR3 DNA sequence: TGTGCCTCTGAGGGCTCCTACGAGCAGTACTTC.

This sequence joins TRBV10-3 and TRBJ1-2; the match to TRBD1 covers 9 bases. From germline, CDR1 is ENHRY and CDR2 SYGVKD. With V trimmed by 0 bases and J by 2 bases, 16 bases remained unmatched. This CDR3 spans 20 amino acids. The CDR3, as DNA: TGTGCCATCAGTGAGTCAGACCAGGGACAGGGCGATCCTTGGAACTATGGCTACACCTTC. Residues: CAISESDQGQGDPWNYGYTF.